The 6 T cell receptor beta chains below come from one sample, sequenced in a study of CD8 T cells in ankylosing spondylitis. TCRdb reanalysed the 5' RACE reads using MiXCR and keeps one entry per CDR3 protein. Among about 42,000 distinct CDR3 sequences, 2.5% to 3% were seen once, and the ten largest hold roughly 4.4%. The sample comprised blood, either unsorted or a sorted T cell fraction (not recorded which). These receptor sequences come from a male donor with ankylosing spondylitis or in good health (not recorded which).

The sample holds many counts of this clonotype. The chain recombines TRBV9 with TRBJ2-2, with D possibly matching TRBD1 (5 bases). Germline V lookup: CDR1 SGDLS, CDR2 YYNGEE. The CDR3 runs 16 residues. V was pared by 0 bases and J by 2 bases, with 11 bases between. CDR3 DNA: TGTGCCAGCAGCGTAGGAAGGGGCGGCAACACCGGGGAGCTGTTTTTT. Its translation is CASSVGRGGNTGELFF.

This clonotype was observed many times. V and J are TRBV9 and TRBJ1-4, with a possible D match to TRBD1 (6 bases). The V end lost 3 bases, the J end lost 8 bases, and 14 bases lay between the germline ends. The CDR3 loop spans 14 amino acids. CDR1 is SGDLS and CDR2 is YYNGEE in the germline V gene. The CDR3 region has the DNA TGTGCCAGCAGCGGGGGGCGGACCGGCGAAAAACTGTTTTTT. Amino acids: CASSGGRTGEKLFF. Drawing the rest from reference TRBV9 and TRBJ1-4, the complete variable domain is DSGVTQTPKHLITATGQRVTLRCSPRSGDLSVYWYQQSLDQGLQFLIQYYNGEERAKGNILERFSAQQFPDLHSELNLSSLELGDSALYFCASSGGRTGEKLFFGSGTQLSVL.

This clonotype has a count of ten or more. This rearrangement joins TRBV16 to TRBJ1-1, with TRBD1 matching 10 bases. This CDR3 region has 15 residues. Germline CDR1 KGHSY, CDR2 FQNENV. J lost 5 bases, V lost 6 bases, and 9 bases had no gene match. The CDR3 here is CASSQARTGGTEAFF. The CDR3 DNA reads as TGTGCCAGCAGTCAAGCCCGGACAGGGGGAACTGAAGCTTTCTTT.

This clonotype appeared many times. The CDR3 nucleotides are TGTGCCAGCAGCGTCGGACAGACTAATGAAAAACTGTTTTTT. This encodes CASSVGQTNEKLFF. V gene TRBV9 combines with J gene TRBJ1-4, with D perhaps matching TRBD1 (6 bases). V shed 2 bases and J shed 2 bases, with 7 bases lying between them. CDR1 and CDR2 (germline): SGDLS, YYNGEE. The CDR3 spans 14 residues.

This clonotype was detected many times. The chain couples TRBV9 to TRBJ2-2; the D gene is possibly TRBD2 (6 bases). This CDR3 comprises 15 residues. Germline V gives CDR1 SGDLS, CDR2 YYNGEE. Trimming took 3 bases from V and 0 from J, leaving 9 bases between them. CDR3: CASSGGLANTGELFF. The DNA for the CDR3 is TGTGCCAGCAGCGGGGGACTGGCGAACACCGGGGAGCTGTTTTTT.

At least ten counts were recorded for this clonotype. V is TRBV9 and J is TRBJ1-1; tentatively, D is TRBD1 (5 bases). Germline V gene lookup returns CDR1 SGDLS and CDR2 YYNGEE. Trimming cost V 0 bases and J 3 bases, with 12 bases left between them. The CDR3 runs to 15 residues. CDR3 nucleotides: TGTGCCAGCAGCGTAGGGGGAGTCAGGGACACTGAAGCTTTCTTT. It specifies CASSVGGVRDTEAFF.